What follows is one T cell receptor (beta chain) and its context. Time point of the sample: blood 4 weeks post-SBRT, at nephrectomy. Treatment of the sample: 15 Gy SBRT to primary tumor, nephrectomy 4 weeks later. Nephrectomy followed 15 Gy stereotactic body radiation by 4 weeks. The data originate from a study of radiation and T cells in renal cell carcinoma. TCRdb keeps only in-frame clones here, not all; method: immunoSEQ multiplex PCR. The sample holds tens of thousands of clones, approximately 80% seen once. The CDR3 consists of 15 residues. J was trimmed by 3 bases and V by 4 bases; bases with no gene match: 8. Germline assignment: CDR1 MNHEY and CDR2 SMNVEV (reference sequence).

The specimen comprised blood, sampled from a patient whose treatment included radiotherapy and nephrectomy. The chain links TRBV27 to TRBJ1-1; 7 bases fit TRBD1. The source of this sequence is a man aged 55 to 70 with renal cell carcinoma. The CDR3 here is CASSSHRGRDTEAFF. Here the CDR3 DNA reads TGTGCCAGCAGTTCCCACAGGGGTCGGGACACTGAAGCTTTCTTT.